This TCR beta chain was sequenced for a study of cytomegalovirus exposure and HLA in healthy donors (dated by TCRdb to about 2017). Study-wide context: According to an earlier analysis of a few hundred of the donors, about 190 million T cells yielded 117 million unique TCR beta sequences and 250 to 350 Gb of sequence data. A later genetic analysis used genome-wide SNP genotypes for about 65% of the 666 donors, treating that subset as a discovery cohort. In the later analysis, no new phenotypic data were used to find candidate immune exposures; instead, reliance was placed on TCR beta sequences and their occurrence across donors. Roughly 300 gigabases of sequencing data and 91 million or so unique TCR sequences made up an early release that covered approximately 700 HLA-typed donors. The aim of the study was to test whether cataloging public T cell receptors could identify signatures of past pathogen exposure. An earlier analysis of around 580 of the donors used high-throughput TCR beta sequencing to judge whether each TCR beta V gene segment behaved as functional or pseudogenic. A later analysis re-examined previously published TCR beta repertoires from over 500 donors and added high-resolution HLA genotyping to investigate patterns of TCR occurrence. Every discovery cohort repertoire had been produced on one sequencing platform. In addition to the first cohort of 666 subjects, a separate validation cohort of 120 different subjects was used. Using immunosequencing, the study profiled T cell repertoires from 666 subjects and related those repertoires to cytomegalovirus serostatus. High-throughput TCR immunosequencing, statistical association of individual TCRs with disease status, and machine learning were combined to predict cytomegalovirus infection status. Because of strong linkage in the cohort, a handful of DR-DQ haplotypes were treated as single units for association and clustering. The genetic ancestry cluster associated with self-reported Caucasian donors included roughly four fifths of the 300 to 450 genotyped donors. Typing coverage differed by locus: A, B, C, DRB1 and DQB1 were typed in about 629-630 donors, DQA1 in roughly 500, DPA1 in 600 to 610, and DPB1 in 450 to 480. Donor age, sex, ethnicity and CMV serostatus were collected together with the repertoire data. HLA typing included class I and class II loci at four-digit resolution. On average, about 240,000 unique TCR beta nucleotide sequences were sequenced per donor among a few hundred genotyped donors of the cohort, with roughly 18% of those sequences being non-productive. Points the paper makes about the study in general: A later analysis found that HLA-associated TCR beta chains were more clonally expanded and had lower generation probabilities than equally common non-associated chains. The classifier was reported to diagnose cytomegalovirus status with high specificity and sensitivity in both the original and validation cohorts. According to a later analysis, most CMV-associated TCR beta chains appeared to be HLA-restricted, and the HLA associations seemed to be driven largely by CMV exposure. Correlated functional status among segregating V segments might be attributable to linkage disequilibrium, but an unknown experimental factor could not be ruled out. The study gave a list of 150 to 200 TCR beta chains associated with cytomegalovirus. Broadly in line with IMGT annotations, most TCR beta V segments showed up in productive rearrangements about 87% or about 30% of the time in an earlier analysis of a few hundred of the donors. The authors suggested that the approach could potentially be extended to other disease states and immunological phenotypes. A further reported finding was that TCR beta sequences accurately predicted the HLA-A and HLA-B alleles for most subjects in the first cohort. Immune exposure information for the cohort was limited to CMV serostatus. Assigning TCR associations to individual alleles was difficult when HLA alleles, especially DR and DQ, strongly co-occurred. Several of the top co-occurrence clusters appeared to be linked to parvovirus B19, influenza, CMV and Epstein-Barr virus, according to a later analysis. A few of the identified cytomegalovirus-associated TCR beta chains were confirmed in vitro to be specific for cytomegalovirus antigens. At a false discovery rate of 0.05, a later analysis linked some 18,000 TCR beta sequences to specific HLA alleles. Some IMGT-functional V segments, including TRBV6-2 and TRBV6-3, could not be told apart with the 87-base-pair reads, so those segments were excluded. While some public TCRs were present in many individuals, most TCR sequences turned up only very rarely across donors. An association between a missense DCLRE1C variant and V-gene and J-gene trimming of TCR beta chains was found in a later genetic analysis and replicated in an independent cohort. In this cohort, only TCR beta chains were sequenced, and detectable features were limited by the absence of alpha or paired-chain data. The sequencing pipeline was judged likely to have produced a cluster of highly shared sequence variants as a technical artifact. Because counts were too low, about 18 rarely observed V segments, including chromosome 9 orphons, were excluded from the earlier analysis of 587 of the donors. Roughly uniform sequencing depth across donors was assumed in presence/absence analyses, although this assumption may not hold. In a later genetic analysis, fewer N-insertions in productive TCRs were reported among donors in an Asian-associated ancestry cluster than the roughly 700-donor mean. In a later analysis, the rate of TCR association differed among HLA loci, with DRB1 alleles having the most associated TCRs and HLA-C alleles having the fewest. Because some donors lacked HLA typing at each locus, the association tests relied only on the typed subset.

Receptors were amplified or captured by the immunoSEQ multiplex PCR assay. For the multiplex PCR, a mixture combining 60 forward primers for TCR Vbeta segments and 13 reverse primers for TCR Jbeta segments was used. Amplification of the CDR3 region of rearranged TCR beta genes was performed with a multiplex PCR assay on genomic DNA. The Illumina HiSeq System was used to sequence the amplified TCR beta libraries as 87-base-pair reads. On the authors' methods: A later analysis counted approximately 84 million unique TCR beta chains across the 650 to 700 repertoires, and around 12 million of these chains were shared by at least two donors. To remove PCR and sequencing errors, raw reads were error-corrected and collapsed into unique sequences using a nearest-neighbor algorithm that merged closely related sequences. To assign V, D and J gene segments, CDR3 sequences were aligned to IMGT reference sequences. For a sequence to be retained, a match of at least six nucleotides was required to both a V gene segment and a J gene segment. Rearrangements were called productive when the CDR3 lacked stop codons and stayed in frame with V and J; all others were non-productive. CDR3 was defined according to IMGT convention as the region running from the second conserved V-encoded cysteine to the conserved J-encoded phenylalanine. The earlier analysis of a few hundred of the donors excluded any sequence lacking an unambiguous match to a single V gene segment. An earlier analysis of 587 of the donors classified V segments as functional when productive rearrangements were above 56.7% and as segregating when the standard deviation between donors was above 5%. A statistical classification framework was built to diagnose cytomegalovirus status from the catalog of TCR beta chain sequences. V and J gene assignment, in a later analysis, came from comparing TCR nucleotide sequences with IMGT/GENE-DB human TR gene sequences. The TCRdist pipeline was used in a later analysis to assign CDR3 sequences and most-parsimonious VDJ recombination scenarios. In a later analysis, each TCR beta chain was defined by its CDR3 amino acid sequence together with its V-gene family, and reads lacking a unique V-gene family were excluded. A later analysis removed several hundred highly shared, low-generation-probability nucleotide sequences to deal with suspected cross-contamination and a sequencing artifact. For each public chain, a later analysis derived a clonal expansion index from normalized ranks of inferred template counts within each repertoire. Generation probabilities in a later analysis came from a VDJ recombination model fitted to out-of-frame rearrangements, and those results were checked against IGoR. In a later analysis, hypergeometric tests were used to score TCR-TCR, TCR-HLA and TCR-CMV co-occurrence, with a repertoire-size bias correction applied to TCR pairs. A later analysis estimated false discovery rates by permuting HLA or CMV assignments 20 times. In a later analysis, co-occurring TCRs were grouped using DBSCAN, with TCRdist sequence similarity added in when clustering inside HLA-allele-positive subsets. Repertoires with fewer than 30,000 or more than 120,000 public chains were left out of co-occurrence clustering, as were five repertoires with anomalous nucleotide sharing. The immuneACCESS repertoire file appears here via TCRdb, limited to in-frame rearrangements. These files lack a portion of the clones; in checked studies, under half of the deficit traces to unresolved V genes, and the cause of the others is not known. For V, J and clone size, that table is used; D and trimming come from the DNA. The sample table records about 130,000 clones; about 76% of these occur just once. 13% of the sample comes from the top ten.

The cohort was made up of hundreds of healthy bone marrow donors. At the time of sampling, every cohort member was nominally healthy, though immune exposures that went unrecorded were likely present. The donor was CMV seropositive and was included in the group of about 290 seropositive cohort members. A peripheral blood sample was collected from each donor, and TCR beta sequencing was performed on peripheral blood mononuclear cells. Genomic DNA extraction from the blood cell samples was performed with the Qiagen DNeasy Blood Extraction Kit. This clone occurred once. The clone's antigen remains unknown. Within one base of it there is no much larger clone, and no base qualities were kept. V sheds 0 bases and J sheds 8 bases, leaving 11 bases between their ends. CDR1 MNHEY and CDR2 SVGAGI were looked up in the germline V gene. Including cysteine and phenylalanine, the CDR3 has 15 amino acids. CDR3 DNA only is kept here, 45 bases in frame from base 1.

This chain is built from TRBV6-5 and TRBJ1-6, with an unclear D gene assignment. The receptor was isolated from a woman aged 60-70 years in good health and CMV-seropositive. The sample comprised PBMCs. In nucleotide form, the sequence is TGTGCCAGCAGTTACTCGAAAAACAGCCATTCACCCCTCCACTTT. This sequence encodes CASSYSKNSHSPLHF.